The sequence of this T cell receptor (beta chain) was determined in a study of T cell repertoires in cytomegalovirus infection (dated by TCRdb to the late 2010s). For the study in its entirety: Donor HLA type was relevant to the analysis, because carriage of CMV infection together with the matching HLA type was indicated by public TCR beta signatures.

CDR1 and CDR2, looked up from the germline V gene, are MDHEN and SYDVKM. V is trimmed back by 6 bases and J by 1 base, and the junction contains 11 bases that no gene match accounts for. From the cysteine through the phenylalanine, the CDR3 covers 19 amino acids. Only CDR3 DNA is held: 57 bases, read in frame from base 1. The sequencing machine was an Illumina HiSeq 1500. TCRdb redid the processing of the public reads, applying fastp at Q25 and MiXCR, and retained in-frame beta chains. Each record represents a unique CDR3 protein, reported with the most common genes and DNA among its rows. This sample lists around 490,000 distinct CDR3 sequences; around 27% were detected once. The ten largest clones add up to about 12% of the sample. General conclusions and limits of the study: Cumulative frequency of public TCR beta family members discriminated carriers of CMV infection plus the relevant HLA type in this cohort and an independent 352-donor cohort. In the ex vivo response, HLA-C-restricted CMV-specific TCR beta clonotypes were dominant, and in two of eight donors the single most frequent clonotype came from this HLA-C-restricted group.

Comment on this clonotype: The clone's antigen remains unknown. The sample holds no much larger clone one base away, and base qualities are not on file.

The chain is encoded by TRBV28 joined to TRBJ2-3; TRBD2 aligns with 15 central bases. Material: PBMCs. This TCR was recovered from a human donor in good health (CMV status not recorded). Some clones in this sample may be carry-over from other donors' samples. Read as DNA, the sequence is TGTGCCAGCAGGACTGGTGGACTAGCGGGAGGGACGGGCACAGATACGCAGTATTTT. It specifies CASRTGGLAGGTGTDTQYF. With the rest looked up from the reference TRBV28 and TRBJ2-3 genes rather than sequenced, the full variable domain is DVKVTQSSRYLVKRTGEKVFLECVQDMDHENMFWYRQDPGLGLRLIYFSYDVKMKEKGDIPEGYSVSREKKERFSLILESASTNQTSMYLCASRTGGLAGGTGTDTQYFGPGTRLTVL.